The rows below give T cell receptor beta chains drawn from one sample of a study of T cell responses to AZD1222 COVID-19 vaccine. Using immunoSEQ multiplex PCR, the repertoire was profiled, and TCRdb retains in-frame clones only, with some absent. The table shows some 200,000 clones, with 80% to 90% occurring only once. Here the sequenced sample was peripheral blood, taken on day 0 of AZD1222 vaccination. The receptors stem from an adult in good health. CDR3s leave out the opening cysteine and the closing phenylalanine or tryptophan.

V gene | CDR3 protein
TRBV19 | ASSIGPFAREYSNQPQH
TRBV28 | ASSSSGGWRLSGETQY
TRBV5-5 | ASSLGDRAANEKLF
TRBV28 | VTGGKLNQY
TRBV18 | ASSLSQTGHGEKLF
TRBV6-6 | ASSPPMLAGRQETQY
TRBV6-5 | ASSMANTEAF
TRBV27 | ASRLRDRLGELF
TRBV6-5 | ASSSGLAGRDTQY
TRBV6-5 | AMRRRERAEQY
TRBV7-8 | ASSLGRPEQF
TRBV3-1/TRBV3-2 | ASSLQGAGNTIY
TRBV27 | ASRQDPYQPQH
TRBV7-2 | ASSLGGRPYEQY
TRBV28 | ASSQDSVNEKLF
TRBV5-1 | ASSLGQTTNEKLF
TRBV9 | ASSVDPSGAHYEQY
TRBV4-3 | ASRAGTSGIYEQF
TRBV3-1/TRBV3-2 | ASSSQGSRGNSPLH
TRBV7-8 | ASSLTGGRGPQH
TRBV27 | ASTPSNTGELF
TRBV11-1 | ASSLTGGTGNTIY
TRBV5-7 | ASSFSPMRDSYEQY
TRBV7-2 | ASSLPTSGSGETQY
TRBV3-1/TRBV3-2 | ASSLLGSGRNYQETQY
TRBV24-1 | ATSGDNNYGYT
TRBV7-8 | ASSLVGSSNQPQH
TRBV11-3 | ASSLELQGTGELF
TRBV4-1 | ASSPYLRGGATNYGYT
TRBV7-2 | ASSLAFNQPQH
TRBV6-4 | ASSEDRWQPQH
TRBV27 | ASGFYEQY
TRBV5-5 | ASSLGRAWDLQETQY
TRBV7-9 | ASSFGSGESDGYT
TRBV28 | ASRPPPNQPQH
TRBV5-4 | ASSLPGPMGGYT
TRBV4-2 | ASSQEQVANQPQH
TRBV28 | ASRRTGTGGGETQY
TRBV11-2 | ASSEPGLAVSGELF
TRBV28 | ASQSLPTGNYGYT
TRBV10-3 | AISEQVGVREKLF
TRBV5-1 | ASSLVAGVADTQY
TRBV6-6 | ASNGRSGNTIY
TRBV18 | ASSPQDATNTEAF
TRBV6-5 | ATNRGYSNQPQH
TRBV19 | ASRQATGGNSPLH
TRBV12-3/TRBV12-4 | ASIPPTLHGYT